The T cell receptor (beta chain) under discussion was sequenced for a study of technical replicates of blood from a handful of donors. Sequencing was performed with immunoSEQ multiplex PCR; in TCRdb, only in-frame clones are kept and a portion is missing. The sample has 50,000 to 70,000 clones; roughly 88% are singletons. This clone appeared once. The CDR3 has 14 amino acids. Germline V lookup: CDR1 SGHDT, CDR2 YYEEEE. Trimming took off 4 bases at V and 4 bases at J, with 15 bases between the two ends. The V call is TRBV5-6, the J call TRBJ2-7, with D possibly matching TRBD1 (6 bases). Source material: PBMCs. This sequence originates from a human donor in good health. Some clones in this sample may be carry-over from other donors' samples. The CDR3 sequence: CASSRVGTTYEQYF. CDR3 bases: TGTGCCAGCAGCCGAGTGGGGACAACTTACGAGCAGTACTTC. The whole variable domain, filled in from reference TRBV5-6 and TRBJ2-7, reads DAGVTQSPTHLIKTRGQQVTLRCSPKSGHDTVSWYQQALGQGPQFIFQYYEEEERQRGNFPDRFSGHQFPNYSSELNVNALLLGDSALYLCASSRVGTTYEQYFGPGTRLTVT.